This note documents a single TCR beta chain sequence. Its target is not known. The data belong to a study of T-cell memory formation after mild COVID-19. Broader study findings: The study found contracting CD4+ clones mainly in CM and EM and contracting CD8+ clones in EMRA. The pre-infection memory compartment contained some responding clones, suggesting cross-reactive memory joined.

TCRdb called the 5' RACE reads again in MiXCR, with one record for every CDR3 protein. The data contain about 170,000 distinct CDR3 sequences, around 13% of them singletons. Sample: PBMCs or a T cell subset sorted from them (not recorded which). The source is a man younger than 35 who had mild COVID-19 (a few samples of this study predate the infection). Cell type and time point are not known.

The CDR3 DNA reads as TGCGCCAGCAGCCAAGATCGCAGGAGTATCTATGGCTACACCTTC. Its protein product is CASSQDRRSIYGYTF. The chain uses TRBV4-3 and TRBJ1-2, with D uncertain. In germline, CDR1 is LGHNA, CDR2 YSLEER. V lost 0 bases and J 4 bases, leaving 12 bases between the germline ends. CDR3 size: 15 residues.